The clone carrying this T cell receptor (beta chain) was counted a few times. Its antigen is still unknown. TCRdb called the 5' RACE reads again in MiXCR, with one record for every CDR3 protein. The sample yields roughly 250,000 distinct CDR3 sequences, approximately 15% seen once. This specimen comes from a study of T-cell memory formation after mild COVID-19. As for the study in general: There were largely donor-specific TCR clusters. Study-level results: A second wave expanding day 15 to 37 was CD4+-biased; contracting clones were balanced. Contracting CD4+ clones were located mainly in CM and EM, and CD8+ clones in EMRA.

J was trimmed by 1 base and V by 4 bases; bases with no gene match: 14. CDR3 size: 19 residues. CDR1 SGHRS and CDR2 YFSETQ come from the germline V gene. Sequencing used PBMCs or a T cell subset sorted from them (not recorded which). The V call is TRBV5-1, the J call TRBJ2-6; 7 nucleotides match TRBD2. This TCR came from a man younger than 35 who had mild COVID-19 (a few samples of this study predate the infection). Cell type and time point are not known. The CDR3 reads CASSPGGSADASGANVLTF. The DNA of the CDR3 is TGCGCCAGCAGCCCGGGGGGTTCAGCGGACGCTTCTGGGGCCAACGTCCTGACTTTC.